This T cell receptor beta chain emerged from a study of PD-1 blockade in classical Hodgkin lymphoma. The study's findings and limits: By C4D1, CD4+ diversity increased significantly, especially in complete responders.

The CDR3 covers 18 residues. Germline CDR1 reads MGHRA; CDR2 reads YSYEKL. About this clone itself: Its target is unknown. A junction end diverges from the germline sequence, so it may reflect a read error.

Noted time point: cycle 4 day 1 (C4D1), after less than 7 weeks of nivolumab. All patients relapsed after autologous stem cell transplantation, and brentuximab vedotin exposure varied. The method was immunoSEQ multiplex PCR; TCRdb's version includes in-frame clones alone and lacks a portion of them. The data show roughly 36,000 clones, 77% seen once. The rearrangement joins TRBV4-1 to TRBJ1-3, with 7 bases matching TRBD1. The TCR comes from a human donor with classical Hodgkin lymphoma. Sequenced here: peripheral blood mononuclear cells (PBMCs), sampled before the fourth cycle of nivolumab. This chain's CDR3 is CASSQGLRETGTGNTIYF. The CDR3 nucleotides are TGCGCCAGCAGTCAAGGCCTGAGGGAGACAGGGACTGGAAACACCATATATTTT.